The text below deals with one TCR beta chain. Its antigen specificity is not known. The sample holds no much larger clone one base away, and base qualities are not on file. TCRbeta CDR3 regions were amplified from genomic DNA using the immunoSEQ Assay, a bias-controlled multiplex PCR. Regarding the original processing steps: The number of nucleated cells in each sample was estimated from the amplification of reference gene primers within the assay. To quantify the absolute abundance of each unique TCRbeta CDR3 rearrangement, sequence reads were collapsed and filtered. For each sample, productive Simpson clonality was calculated as the square root of Simpson's diversity index over productive rearrangements. TCRdb carries this immuneACCESS record with in-frame sequences only. Its versions omit some clonotypes, under half of them owing to an unresolved V gene in the studies checked, with the rest unexplained. The V and J calls and clone size are taken from that table; D and trimming were inferred from the DNA. The sample table lists 300,000 to 450,000 clones, less than 90% of them with a count of one. The ten most abundant clones make up 1% of the sample.

The data stem from a study of blood T cell repertoires in COVID-19 (dated by TCRdb to 2020 to 2022). For context, the study as a whole: Samples from collaborators originated in the United States, Italy and Spain and spanned both the acute and convalescent phases of COVID-19. The material from the prospective study consisted of cDNA or gDNA derived from T cells, B-cell-depleted T cells, or PBMCs. The dataset comprised deeply sampled blood TCRbeta repertoires from subjects exposed to, actively infected with, or recovered from COVID-19. The repertoires were released in a freely available public database meant as a resource for research on the immune response to SARS-CoV-2. Samples came from the ongoing ImmuneRACE study (first 160 participants) plus 1,254 subjects from 6 global collaborators. A de-identified subject ID, COVID-19 status, age in years and sex were almost always included in the sample metadata. Where available, HLA class I and class II types were taken from metadata supplied by the sample provider and were not determined by assay-based typing.

Results the study describes overall, beyond this receptor: The quantity of clinical and demographic metadata differed by source and by participant and was supplied without curation.

The germline V gene encodes CDR1 SNHLY and CDR2 FYNNEI. V ends up 6 bases short and J 7 bases short, with an unmatched junction base count of 8. Its CDR3 holds 13 amino acids, cysteine through phenylalanine. Of the read, only the CDR3 DNA is kept; its 39 bases are in frame from base 1. In the prospective study, participants were roughly 18 to 95 years old, resided in about 25 geographic areas of the United States, and were enrolled through a virtual design. To assign participants to cohorts, the prospective study relied on clinical history that participants themselves reported in a screening survey and a study questionnaire. Recovered participants in ImmuneRACE Cohort 3 were defined by two consecutive negative NP/OP PCR tests, clearance by a healthcare professional, or resolution of symptoms. In the prospective study, mobile phlebotomists collected whole blood, serum and a nasopharyngeal or oropharyngeal swab from each participant. Participants in the prospective study had the option to provide additional blood draws and questionnaires over an approximately two-month period. Prospective study blood samples were shipped either frozen or at room temperature before DNA extraction.

The TCR originated in a woman in her twenties or thirties who had recovered from COVID-19. The V and J genes are TRBV2 and TRBJ1-2; 7 central nucleotides agree with TRBD1. Sequenced sample: PBMCs or T cells enriched from blood (not recorded which). The CDR3 sequence is CASRVEGGSGYTF. The bases read TGTGCCAGCAGGGTTGAAGGGGGCTCTGGCTACACCTTC.